This T cell receptor (beta chain) appears in the sequencing data of a study of vaccination and CD4 T cells after COVID-19. This clonotype occurred a few times. The antigen is unknown. Treatment meaning: approximately nine-day PBMC culture with coronavirus spike peptide pools or control peptides (ViraFEST assay). For ViraFEST, peptide pools expanded antigen-specific T cells, after which the TCRs were sequenced. Medium was half-exchanged with fresh IL-2 medium on days 3 and 7. Germline V gene lookup returns CDR1 MNHEY and CDR2 SVGAGI. CDR3 size: 14 residues. Trimming took 0 bases from V and 0 from J, leaving 4 bases between them. Sequence data for DNA of cultured CD4+ T cells were generated by the Oncomine TCR Beta short-read assay. TCRdb analysed the PCR reads with MiXCR anew, one entry per CDR3 protein. The table records about 19,000 distinct CDR3 sequences, 51% of them present only once.

Sequences were derived from CD4+ T cells from blood, cultured in vitro, sampled before SARS-CoV-2 vaccination. The V call is TRBV6-5, the J call TRBJ2-3; D ambiguous. The TCR originated in a human donor who had recovered from COVID-19. CDR3 nucleotides: TGTGCCAGCAGTTACTCGGGCAGCACAGATACGCAGTATTTT. It translates to CASSYSGSTDTQYF.